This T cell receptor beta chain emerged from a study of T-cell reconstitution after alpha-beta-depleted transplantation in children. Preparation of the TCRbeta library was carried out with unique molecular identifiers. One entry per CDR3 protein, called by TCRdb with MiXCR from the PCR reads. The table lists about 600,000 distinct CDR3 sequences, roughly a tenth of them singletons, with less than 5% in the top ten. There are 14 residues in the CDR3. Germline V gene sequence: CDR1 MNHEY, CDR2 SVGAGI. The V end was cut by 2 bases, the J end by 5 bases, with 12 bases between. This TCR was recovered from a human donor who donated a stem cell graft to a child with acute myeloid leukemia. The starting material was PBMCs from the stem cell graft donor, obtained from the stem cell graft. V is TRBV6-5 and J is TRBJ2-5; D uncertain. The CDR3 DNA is TGTGCCAGCAGTTACGCTAATGTCTTGGAGACCCAGTACTTC. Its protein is CASSYANVLETQYF.